These T cell receptor beta chains were read from a single sample in a study of T-cell memory formation after mild COVID-19. In TCRdb, the 5' RACE reads were re-called with MiXCR into one record per CDR3 protein. This table holds 49,000 or so distinct CDR3 sequences, approximately 8% found once. What was sequenced was PBMCs or a T cell subset sorted from them (not recorded which). The receptors originated from a man younger than 30 who had mild COVID-19 (a few samples of this study predate the infection). Cell type and time point are not known. CDR3s include the opening cysteine and the closing phenylalanine or tryptophan. A D gene is named only where the DNA matches it firmly. Clone size, where shown, is once, few, many, or a class for clones that have expanded.

clone size | D gene | J gene | V gene | CDR3 protein | CDR3 DNA
NA | NA | TRBJ2-3 | TRBV12-3/TRBV12-4 | CASSQGHTTFTDTQYF | TGTGCCAGCAGCCAAGGGCACACTACCTTCACAGATACGCAGTATTTT
NA | NA | TRBJ2-7 | TRBV4-3 | CASSQEWQIHYEQYF | TGCGCCAGCAGCCAAGAGTGGCAGATCCACTACGAGCAGTACTTC
NA | NA | TRBJ1-1 | TRBV6-6 | CASSPKGTNTEAFF | TGTGCCAGCAGCCCCAAGGGCACAAACACTGAAGCTTTCTTT
NA | NA | TRBJ1-3 | TRBV7-9 | CASRLDKGNTIYF | TGTGCCAGCCGTCTAGACAAGGGAAACACCATATATTTT
NA | TRBD1 | TRBJ1-1 | TRBV4-1 | CASSLGTGGENTEAFF | TGCGCCAGCAGCCTCGGGACAGGGGGGGAGAACACTGAAGCTTTCTTT
NA | NA | TRBJ1-1 | TRBV6-6 | CASSYFRDTEAFF | TGTGCCAGCAGTTACTTCAGGGACACTGAAGCTTTCTTT
few | NA | TRBJ1-1 | TRBV30 | CAWSRRTEAFF | TGTGCCTGGAGTAGGAGAACTGAAGCTTTCTTT
few | TRBD2 | TRBJ2-5 | TRBV5-1 | CASSTAGTTQETQYF | TGCGCCAGCAGCACCGCCGGGACTACTCAAGAGACCCAGTACTTC
few | TRBD2 | TRBJ2-7 | TRBV7-2 | CASSPSGGAFYEQYF | TGTGCCAGCAGCCCTAGCGGGGGGGCTTTCTACGAGCAGTACTTC
NA | NA | TRBJ2-2 | TRBV4-3 | CASSQELAAFTGELFF | TGCGCCAGCAGCCAAGAATTAGCGGCCTTCACCGGGGAGCTGTTTTTT
NA | NA | TRBJ2-5 | TRBV11-2 | CASTPRGSGETQYF | TGTGCCAGCACCCCCCGGGGGTCGGGCGAGACCCAGTACTTC